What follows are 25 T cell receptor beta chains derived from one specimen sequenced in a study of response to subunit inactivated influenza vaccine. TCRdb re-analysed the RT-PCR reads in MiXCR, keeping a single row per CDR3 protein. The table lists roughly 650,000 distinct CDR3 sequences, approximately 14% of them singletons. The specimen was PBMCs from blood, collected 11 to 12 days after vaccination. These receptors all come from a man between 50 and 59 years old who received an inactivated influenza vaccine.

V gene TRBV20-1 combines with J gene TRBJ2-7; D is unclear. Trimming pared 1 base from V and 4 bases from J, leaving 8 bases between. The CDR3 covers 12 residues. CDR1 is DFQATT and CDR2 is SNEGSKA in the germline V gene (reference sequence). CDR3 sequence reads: CSARGQLYEQYF. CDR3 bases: TGCAGTGCTAGAGGTCAATTATACGAGCAGTACTTC.

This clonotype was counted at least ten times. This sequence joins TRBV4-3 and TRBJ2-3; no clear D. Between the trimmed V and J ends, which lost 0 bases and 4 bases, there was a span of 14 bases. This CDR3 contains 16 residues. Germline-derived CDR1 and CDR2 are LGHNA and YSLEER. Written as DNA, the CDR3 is TGCGCCAGCAGCCAAGATTTGCAATCGGCAGCAGATACGCAGTATTTT. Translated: CASSQDLQSAADTQYF.

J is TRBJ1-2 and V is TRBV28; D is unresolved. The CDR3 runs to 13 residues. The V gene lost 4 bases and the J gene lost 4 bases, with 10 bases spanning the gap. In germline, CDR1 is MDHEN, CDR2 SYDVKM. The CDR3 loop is CASSSSAGYGYTF. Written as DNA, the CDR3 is TGTGCCAGCAGTTCGTCGGCCGGCTATGGCTACACCTTC.

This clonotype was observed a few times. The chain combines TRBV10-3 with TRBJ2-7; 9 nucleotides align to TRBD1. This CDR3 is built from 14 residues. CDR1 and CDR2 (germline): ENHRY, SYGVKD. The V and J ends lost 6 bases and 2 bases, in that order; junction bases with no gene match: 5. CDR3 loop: CAISGTGTTYEQYF. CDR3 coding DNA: TGTGCCATCAGCGGGACAGGGACCACCTACGAGCAGTACTTC.

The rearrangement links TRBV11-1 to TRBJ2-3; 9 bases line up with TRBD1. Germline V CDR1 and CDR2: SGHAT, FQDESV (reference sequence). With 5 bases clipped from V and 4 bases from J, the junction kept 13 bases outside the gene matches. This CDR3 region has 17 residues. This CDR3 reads CASSPMTGQGNSDTQYF. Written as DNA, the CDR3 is TGTGCCAGCAGCCCGATGACGGGACAGGGAAATTCAGATACGCAGTATTTT.

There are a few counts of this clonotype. CDR3 residues: CASSQESGVEGELFF. The CDR3 DNA reads TGTGCCAGCAGCCAAGAATCAGGGGTGGAAGGGGAGCTGTTTTTT. J is TRBJ2-2 and V is TRBV4-2; the D gene is possibly TRBD1 (6 bases). The ends were cut back, 0 bases at V and 8 bases at J, with 13 bases in the middle. Germline CDR1 LGHNA, CDR2 YNFKEQ. CDR3 size: 15 residues.

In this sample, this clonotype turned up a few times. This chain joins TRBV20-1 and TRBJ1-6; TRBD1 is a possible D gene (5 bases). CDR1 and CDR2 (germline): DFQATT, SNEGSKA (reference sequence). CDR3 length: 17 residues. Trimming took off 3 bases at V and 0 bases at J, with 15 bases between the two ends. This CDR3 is CSARGQETSSYNSPLHF. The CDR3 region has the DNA TGCAGTGCTAGGGGGCAGGAGACGAGCTCCTATAATTCACCCCTCCACTTT.

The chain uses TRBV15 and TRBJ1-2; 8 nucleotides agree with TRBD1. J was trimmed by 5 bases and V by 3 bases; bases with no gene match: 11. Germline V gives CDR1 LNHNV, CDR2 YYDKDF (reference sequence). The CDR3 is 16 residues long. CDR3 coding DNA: TGTGCCACCAGCAGTCGACTGACAGGGGAATTTTATGGCTACACCTTC. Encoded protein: CATSSRLTGEFYGYTF. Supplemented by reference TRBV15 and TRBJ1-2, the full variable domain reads DAMVIQNPRYQVTQFGKPVTLSCSQTLNHNVMYWYQQKSSQAPKLLFHYYDKDFNNEADTPDNFQSRRPNTSFCFLDIRSPGLGDTAMYLCATSSRLTGEFYGYTFGSGTRLTVV.

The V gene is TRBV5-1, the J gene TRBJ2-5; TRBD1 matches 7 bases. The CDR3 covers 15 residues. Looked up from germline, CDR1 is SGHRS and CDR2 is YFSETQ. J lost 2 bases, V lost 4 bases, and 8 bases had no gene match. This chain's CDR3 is CASSIYPGQQETQYF. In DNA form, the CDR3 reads TGCGCCAGCAGCATTTACCCGGGACAGCAAGAGACCCAGTACTTC.

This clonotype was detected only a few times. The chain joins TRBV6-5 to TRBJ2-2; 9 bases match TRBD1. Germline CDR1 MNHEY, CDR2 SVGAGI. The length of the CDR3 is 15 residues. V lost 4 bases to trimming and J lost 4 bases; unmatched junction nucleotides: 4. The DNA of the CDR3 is TGTGCCAGCAGTTTCGGGACAGGGAGCACCGGGGAGCTGTTTTTT. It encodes CASSFGTGSTGELFF.

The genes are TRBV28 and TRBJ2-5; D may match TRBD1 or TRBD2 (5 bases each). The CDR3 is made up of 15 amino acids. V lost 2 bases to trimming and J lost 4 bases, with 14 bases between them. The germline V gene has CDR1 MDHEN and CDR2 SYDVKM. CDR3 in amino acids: CASSLLRVGGETQYF. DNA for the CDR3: TGTGCCAGCAGTTTACTGCGGGTTGGGGGAGAGACCCAGTACTTC.

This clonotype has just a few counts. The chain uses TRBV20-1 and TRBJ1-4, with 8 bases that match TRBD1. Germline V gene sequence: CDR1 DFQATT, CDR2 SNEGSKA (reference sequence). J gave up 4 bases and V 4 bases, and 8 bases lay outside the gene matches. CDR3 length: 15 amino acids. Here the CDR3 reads CSANTRTGLNEKLFF. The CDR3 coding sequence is TGCAGTGCTAACACACGGACAGGGCTTAATGAAAAACTGTTTTTT.

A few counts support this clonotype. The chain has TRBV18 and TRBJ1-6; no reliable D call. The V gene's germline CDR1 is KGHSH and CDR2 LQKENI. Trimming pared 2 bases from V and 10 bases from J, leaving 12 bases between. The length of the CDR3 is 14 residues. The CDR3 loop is CASSPNGYGSPLHF. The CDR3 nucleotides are TGTGCCAGCTCACCAAATGGGTACGGGTCACCCCTCCACTTT.

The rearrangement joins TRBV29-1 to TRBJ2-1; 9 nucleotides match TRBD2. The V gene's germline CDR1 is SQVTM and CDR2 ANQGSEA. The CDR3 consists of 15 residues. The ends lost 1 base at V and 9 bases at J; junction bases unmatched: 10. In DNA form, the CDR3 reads TGCAGCGTTGAAGGTGCTCTCGTAGCGGGAGTTGAGCAGTTCTTC. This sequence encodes CSVEGALVAGVEQFF.

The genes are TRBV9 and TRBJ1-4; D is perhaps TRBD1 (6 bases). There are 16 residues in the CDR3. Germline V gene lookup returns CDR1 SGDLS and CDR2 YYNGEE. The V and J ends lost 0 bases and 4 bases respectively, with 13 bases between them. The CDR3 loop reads CASSVGVLDSNEKLFF. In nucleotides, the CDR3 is TGTGCCAGCAGCGTAGGAGTATTGGACAGTAATGAAAAACTGTTTTTT.

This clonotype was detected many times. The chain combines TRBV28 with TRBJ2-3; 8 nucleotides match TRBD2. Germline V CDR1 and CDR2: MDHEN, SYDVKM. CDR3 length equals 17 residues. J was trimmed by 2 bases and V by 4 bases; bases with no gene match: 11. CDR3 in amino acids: CASSSLLTSELTDTQYF. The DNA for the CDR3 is TGTGCCAGCAGTTCCCTTTTGACTAGCGAGCTCACAGATACGCAGTATTTT.

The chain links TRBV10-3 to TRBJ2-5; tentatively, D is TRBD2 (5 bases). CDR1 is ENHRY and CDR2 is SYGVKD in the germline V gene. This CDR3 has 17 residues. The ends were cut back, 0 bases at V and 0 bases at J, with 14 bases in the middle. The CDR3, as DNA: TGTGCCATCAGTGAGTCGAGGGCTACGGCCTACCAAGAGACCCAGTACTTC. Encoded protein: CAISESRATAYQETQYF.

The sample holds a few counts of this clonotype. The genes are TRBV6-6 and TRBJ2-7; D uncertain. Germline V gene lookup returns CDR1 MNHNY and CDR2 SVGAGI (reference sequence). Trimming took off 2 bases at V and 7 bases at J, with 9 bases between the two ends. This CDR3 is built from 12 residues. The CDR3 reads CASSYGREEQYF. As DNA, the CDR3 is TGTGCCAGCAGTTACGGGCGTGAAGAGCAGTACTTC.

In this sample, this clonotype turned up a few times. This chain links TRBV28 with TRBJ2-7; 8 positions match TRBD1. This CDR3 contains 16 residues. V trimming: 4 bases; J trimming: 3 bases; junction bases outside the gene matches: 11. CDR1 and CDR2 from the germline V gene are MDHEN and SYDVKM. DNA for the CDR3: TGTGCCAGCAGTTCCCTACCGGAGACAGGGGTCTACGAGCAGTACTTC. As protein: CASSSLPETGVYEQYF.

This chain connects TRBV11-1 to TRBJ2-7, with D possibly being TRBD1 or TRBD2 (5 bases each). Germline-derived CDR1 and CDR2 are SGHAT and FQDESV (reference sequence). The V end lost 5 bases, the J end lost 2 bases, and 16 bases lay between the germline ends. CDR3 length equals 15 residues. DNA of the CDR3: TGTGCCAGCAGCCAGGGATGGACTGGACCCTACGAGCAGTACTTC. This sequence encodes CASSQGWTGPYEQYF. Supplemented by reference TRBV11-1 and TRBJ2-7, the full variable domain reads EAEVAQSPRYKITEKSQAVAFWCDPISGHATLYWYRQILGQGPELLVQFQDESVVDDSQLPKDRFSAERLKGVDSTLKIQPAELGDSAMYLCASSQGWTGPYEQYFGPGTRLTVT.

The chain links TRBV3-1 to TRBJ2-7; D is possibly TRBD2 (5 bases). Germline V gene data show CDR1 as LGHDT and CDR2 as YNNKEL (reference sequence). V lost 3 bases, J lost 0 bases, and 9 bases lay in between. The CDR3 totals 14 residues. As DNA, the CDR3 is TGTGCCAGCAGCCACCAGCGGACCTCCTACGAGCAGTACTTC. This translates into CASSHQRTSYEQYF.

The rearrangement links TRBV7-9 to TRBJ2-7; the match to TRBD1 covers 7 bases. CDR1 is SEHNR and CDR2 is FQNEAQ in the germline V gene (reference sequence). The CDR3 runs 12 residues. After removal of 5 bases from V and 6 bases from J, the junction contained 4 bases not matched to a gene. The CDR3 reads CASSRDSGEQYF. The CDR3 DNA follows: TGTGCCAGCAGCCGGGACAGCGGCGAGCAGTACTTC.

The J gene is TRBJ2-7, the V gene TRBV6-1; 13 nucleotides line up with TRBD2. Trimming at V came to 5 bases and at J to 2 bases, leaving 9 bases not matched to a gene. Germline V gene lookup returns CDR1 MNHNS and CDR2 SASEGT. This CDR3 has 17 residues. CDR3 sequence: CASSQGLAGRRAYEQYF. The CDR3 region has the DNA TGTGCCAGCAGTCAGGGACTAGCGGGGAGAAGGGCCTACGAGCAGTACTTC.

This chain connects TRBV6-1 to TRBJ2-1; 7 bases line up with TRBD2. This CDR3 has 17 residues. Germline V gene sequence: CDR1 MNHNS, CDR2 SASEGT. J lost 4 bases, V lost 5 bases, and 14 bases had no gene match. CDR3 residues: CASSLSLRGEVYNEQFF. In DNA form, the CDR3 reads TGTGCCAGCAGTCTATCCCTTCGGGGGGAGGTGTACAATGAGCAGTTCTTC.

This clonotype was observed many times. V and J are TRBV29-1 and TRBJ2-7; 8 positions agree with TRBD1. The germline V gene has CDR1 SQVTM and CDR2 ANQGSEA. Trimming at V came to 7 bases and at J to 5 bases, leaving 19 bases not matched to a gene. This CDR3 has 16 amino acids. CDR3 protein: CSASGLMTGEVDEQYF. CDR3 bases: TGCAGCGCCTCAGGCCTTATGACAGGGGAGGTTGACGAGCAGTACTTC.